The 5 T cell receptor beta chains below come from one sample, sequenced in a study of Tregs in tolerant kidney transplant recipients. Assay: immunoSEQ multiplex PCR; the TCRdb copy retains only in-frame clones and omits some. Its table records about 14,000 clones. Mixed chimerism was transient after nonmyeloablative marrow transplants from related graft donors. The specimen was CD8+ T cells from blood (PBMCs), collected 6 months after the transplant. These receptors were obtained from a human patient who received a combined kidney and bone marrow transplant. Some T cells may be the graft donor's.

The CDR3 loop reads CSARDRDSLRGPDTQYF. CDR3 DNA (partial): TGCAGTGCTAGAGATCGGGACTCACTACGCGGGCCAGATACG. This chain uses TRBV20-1 with TRBJ2-3, with D possibly matching TRBD2 (6 bases). With the read ending 3 residues before the CDR3 end, the germline J gene is used to fill in that end. The CDR3 contains 17 residues. Germline V CDR1 and CDR2: DFQATT, SNEGSKA (reference sequence). The V end lost 0 bases, the J end lost 4 bases, and 20 bases lay between the germline ends.

CDR3 DNA (partial): TGTGCCAGCAGCTGGGGCAGTTACGAG. The encoded protein is CASSWGSYE. The CDR3, in full, reads CASSWGSYEQYF. The chain combines TRBV7-9 with TRBJ2-7; perhaps TRBD1 as D (5 bases). The read halts 3 residues ahead of the CDR3 end, with the missing end drawn from the germline J gene. Trimming removed 4 bases from V and 4 bases from J, with 8 bases in between. The CDR3 is made up of 12 amino acids. CDR1 and CDR2 (germline): SEHNR, FQNEAQ (reference sequence).

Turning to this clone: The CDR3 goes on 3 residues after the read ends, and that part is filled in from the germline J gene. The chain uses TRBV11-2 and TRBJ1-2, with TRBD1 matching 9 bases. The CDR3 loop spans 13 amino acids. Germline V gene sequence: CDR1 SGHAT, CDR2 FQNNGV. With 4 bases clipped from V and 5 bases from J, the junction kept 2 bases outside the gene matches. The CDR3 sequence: CASSSGQGYGYTF. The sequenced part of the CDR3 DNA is TGTGCCAGCAGCTCGGGACAGGGATATGGC. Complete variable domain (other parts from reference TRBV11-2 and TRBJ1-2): EAGVAQSPRYKIIEKRQSVAFWCNPISGHATLYWYQQILGQGPKLLIQFQNNGVVDDSQLPKDRFSAERLKGVDSTLKIQPAKLEDSAVYLCASSSGQGYGYTFGSGTRLTVV.

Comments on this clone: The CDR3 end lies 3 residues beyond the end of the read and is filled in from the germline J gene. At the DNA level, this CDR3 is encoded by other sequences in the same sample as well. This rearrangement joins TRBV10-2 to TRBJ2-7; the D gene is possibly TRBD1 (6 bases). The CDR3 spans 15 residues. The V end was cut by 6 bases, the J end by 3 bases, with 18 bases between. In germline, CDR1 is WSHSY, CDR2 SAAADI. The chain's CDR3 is CASSPILGQFYEQYF. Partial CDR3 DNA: TGCGCCAGCAGCCCAATCCTCGGACAGTTCTACGAG.

Incomplete CDR3 DNA: TGTGCCAGCAGCAAGACTAGCGGGGGGGCTGGTAATGAG. It is translated as CASSKTSGGAGNE. The CDR3 in full is CASSKTSGGAGNEQFF. The chain links TRBV7-6 to TRBJ2-1; 14 nucleotides align to TRBD2. The read gets to within 3 residues of the CDR3 end, and the germline J gene fills in the rest. Trimming cost V 5 bases and J 7 bases; bases outside gene matches: 7. The CDR3 spans 16 residues. Germline CDR1 is SGHVS and CDR2 is FNYEAQ.